The T cell receptor (beta chain) described here comes from a study of T cell changes during pregnancy in multiple sclerosis. The CDR3 is made up of 15 amino acids. Germline V CDR1 and CDR2: LNHDA, SQIVND (reference sequence). V shed 3 bases, J shed 5 bases, and the junction held 9 bases outside the gene matches. Profiling relied on immunoSEQ multiplex PCR, and the TCRdb table lists in-frame clones only, not all of them. The sample records around 43,000 clones, 80% to 90% being singletons. Sequencing used CD4+ T cells from peripheral blood mononuclear cells, obtained in the first trimester of pregnancy. This sequence originates from a female donor with multiple sclerosis, enrolled in a pregnancy study. V and J are TRBV19 and TRBJ1-1; TRBD1 matches 7 bases. In DNA, the CDR3 is TGTGCCAGTAGTATTCAGGGGGTTGAGATAACTGAAGCTTTCTTT. It codes for CASSIQGVEITEAFF.